Given below is one TCR beta chain in context. The antigen remains unidentified. This specimen belongs to a study of TIL therapy for anti-PD-1-resistant metastatic lung cancer. About the research overall: Tumor harvest preceded PD-1/PD-L1 blockade, followed by nivolumab treatment. Tumors had a median PD-L1 proportion score of approximately 6.4%.

The libraries were made with immunoSEQ v3. The data were produced by immunoSEQ multiplex PCR, yet TCRdb's version contains in-frame clones alone and is incomplete. Of 55,000 to 65,000 clones listed, about 70% are singletons. Germline lookup yields CDR1 SGHTA and CDR2 FQGNSA. V was pared by 4 bases and J by 5 bases, with 11 bases of the junction left unmatched. There are 16 residues in the CDR3. The time point was: pre-treatment sample, taken before nivolumab and TIL therapy. Findings and caveats of the study: TIL clonotype persistence in blood showed no apparent association with response.

The sequence came from a person between 25 and 80 years old with non-small cell lung cancer. The sample here was blood, taken at baseline. The gene calls are TRBV7-2 and TRBJ2-1; 7 positions agree with TRBD2. CDR3 DNA: TGTGCCAGCAGCTCCCGTATGGGGGGGACTAACAATGAGCAGTTCTTC. Its translation is CASSSRMGGTNNEQFF.